This is a list of T cell receptor beta chains from one sample in a study of T cell responses to AZD1222 COVID-19 vaccine. The assay was immunoSEQ multiplex PCR, and TCRdb's table has in-frame clones only and misses some. The sample records approximately 150,000 clones, approximately 90% being singletons. The sequences come from peripheral blood, collected on day 0 of AZD1222 vaccination. The receptors were sampled from an adult in good health. The CDR3 runs from the conserved cysteine through the conserved F or W. Each record gives: CDR3 protein, CDR3 DNA, V gene, D gene, J gene, clone size. The D gene is left open where the match is weak. Part of the rows lack a size; the others show once, few, many or a class for expanded clones.

CASSIRTGHRDTQYF,TGTGCCAGCAGTATTCGGACAGGGCATAGAGATACGCAGTATTTT,TRBV27,TRBD1,TRBJ2-3,.
CASRDGTSGNHEQYF,TGTGCCAGCAGGGACGGGACTAGCGGGAACCACGAGCAGTACTTC,TRBV6-1,TRBD2,TRBJ2-7,.
CASSTQGSPQGRQPQHF,TGTGCCAGTAGTACCCAAGGGAGCCCTCAGGGCAGGCAGCCCCAGCATTTT,TRBV19,.,TRBJ1-5,.
CASSRTGSREAFF,TGTGCCAGCAGTCGGACAGGTAGCCGAGAAGCTTTCTTT,TRBV12-3/TRBV12-4,TRBD1,TRBJ1-1,.
CASSLFLGSYGYTF,TGTGCCAGCAGTTTATTTTTGGGGTCTTATGGCTACACCTTC,TRBV27,.,TRBJ1-2,.
CATSTQDRGSDTIYF,TGTGCCACCAGCACACAGGACAGGGGAAGTGACACCATATATTTT,TRBV15,TRBD1,TRBJ1-3,few
CASTPFRDRGLQPQHF,TGTGCCAGCACCCCTTTCCGGGACAGGGGGCTTCAGCCCCAGCATTTT,TRBV2,TRBD1,TRBJ1-5,.
CASSLGQGLVYEQYF,TGTGCCAGCTCACTGGGACAGGGGCTGGTCTACGAGCAGTACTTC,TRBV18,TRBD1,TRBJ2-7,.
CASSGRLAGNEQFF,TGTGCCAGCAGCGGGAGACTAGCGGGCAATGAGCAGTTCTTC,TRBV6-2/TRBV6-3,TRBD2,TRBJ2-1,.
CASSTDGGEAFF,TGTGCCAGCTCAACGGACGGGGGTGAAGCTTTCTTT,TRBV18,.,TRBJ1-1,.
CASSLTSGGETQYF,TGTGCCAGCAGCTTGACTAGCGGGGGGGAGACCCAGTACTTC,TRBV7-2,TRBD2,TRBJ2-5,.
CATNKEITGELFF,TGTGCCACCAATAAAGAAATAACCGGGGAGCTGTTTTTT,TRBV15,.,TRBJ2-2,.
CASRIQGNTEAFF,TGTGCCAGCAGGATACAGGGGAACACTGAAGCTTTCTTT,TRBV2,.,TRBJ1-1,.
CASSSVDSFNDYGYTF,TGTGCCAGTAGTTCCGTCGACAGCTTTAATGACTATGGCTACACCTTC,TRBV19,.,TRBJ1-2,.
CASIRGVGGAFF,TGTGCCAGCATACGGGGGGTAGGAGGAGCTTTCTTT,TRBV12-3/TRBV12-4,.,TRBJ1-1,.
CTPLRPYEQYF,TGCACCCCACTAAGACCCTACGAGCAGTACTTC,TRBV1,.,TRBJ2-7,.
CASSLYRSYRRNTEAFF,TGTGCCAGCAGCTTGTACAGGTCCTACCGCCGGAACACTGAAGCTTTCTTT,TRBV5-6,.,TRBJ1-1,.
CAKLSGGRGPRAMNTEAFF,TGTGCCAAGCTATCGGGTGGCAGGGGGCCACGAGCGATGAACACTGAAGCTTTCTTT,TRBV2,TRBD1,TRBJ1-1,.
CASSKTGGVYEQYF,TGTGCCAGCAGTAAAACAGGGGGCGTTTACGAGCAGTACTTC,TRBV6-5,TRBD1,TRBJ2-7,.
CASSQKAQIFSYEQYF,TGTGCCAGCAGCCAAAAGGCACAGATTTTCTCCTACGAGCAGTACTTC,TRBV4-2,.,TRBJ2-7,.
CASSPPWVHSDNSPLHF,TGTGCCAGCAGCCCACCGTGGGTTCACTCCGATAATTCACCCCTCCACTTT,TRBV7-9,.,TRBJ1-6,.
CASPLKGGYEQYF,TGTGCCAGCCCCCTGAAGGGAGGCTACGAGCAGTACTTC,TRBV18,.,TRBJ2-7,.
CASSPGVLDPSGNEQFF,TGCGCCAGCAGCCCGGGGGTACTCGATCCTAGCGGCAATGAGCAGTTCTTC,TRBV4-1,TRBD2,TRBJ2-1,once
CASGKSSYNSPLHF,TGTGCCAGCGGAAAAAGCTCCTATAATTCACCCCTCCACTTT,TRBV27,.,TRBJ1-6,once
CASSPGTQVLGTDTQYF,TGTGCCAGCAGTCCCGGGACACAAGTGCTTGGGACAGATACGCAGTATTTT,TRBV6-6,.,TRBJ2-3,.
CAWGGHRGGQPQHF,TGTGCCTGGGGGGGGCACAGGGGGGGACAGCCCCAGCATTTT,TRBV30,TRBD1,TRBJ1-5,.
CASSLGHPGGNGYTF,TGTGCCAGCAGCTTGGGGCACCCAGGGGGAAATGGCTACACCTTC,TRBV7-9,TRBD1,TRBJ1-2,.
CASSQDTRTDTQYF,TGCGCCAGCAGCCAAGATACCAGAACAGATACGCAGTATTTT,TRBV4-1,.,TRBJ2-3,.
CSASFPGGEQYF,TGCAGTGCTAGTTTCCCGGGGGGCGAGCAGTACTTC,TRBV20-1,TRBD2,TRBJ2-7,.
CAWSVITGFGSPLHF,TGTGCCTGGAGTGTAATAACAGGGTTTGGTTCACCCCTCCACTTT,TRBV30,.,TRBJ1-6,.
CAISESGSLSNQPQHF,TGTGCCATCAGTGAGTCGGGCAGCTTAAGCAATCAGCCCCAGCATTTT,TRBV10-3,.,TRBJ1-5,.
CASSLNRAVPDTQYF,TGTGCCAGCAGCCTCAACCGGGCAGTCCCAGATACGCAGTATTTT,TRBV6-5,.,TRBJ2-3,.
CASSYSIAGEEETQYF,TGTGCCAGCAGTTACTCGATAGCGGGGGAGGAAGAGACCCAGTACTTC,TRBV6-5,TRBD2,TRBJ2-5,.
CASSLVTGGFYGYTF,TGTGCCAGCAGTTTAGTGACAGGGGGTTTCTATGGCTACACCTTC,TRBV27,TRBD1,TRBJ1-2,few
CASSLVVGAEAFF,TGTGCTAGCAGCTTAGTAGTTGGGGCAGAAGCTTTCTTT,TRBV7-7,.,TRBJ1-1,.
CASSGYLGLTGGYTF,TGTGCCAGCAGCGGCTACCTGGGACTTACGGGAGGCTACACCTTC,TRBV7-9,.,TRBJ1-2,.
CASSFGSWNEQFF,TGTGCCAGCAGTTTTGGTAGTTGGAATGAGCAGTTCTTC,TRBV27,.,TRBJ2-1,.
CASSYGTGNYEQYF,TGTGCCAGTAGTTACGGGACAGGGAACTACGAGCAGTACTTC,TRBV19,TRBD1,TRBJ2-7,.
CASSSGTHEQFF,TGTGCCAGCAGCTCCGGGACCCATGAGCAGTTCTTC,TRBV11-2,.,TRBJ2-1,.
CASSGEESSGNTIYF,TGCGCCAGCAGTGGAGAGGAAAGCTCTGGAAACACCATATATTTT,TRBV10-2,.,TRBJ1-3,.
CASEIGGWNQPQHF,TGTGCCAGCGAAATCGGGGGCTGGAATCAGCCCCAGCATTTT,TRBV6-5,.,TRBJ1-5,few
CASSIVGFRDGELFF,TGTGCCAGTAGTATAGTCGGGTTCCGGGACGGGGAGCTGTTTTTT,TRBV19,.,TRBJ2-2,.
CASSQDYLAGETDTQYF,TGTGCCAGCAGCCAAGATTATCTAGCGGGGGAGACAGATACGCAGTATTTT,TRBV3-1/TRBV3-2,TRBD2,TRBJ2-3,.
CASSSLTTPGDLVTGELFF,TGTGCCAGCAGTTCACTTACCACCCCAGGGGATCTCGTAACCGGGGAGCTGTTTTTT,TRBV28,.,TRBJ2-2,once
CASSVGWGGEQFF,TGTGCCAGCAGCGTAGGCTGGGGGGGTGAGCAGTTCTTC,TRBV9,TRBD2,TRBJ2-1,.
CASSQGGTYNSPLHF,TGTGCCAGCAGCCAAGGGGGGACGTATAATTCACCCCTCCACTTT,TRBV3-1/TRBV3-2,.,TRBJ1-6,.
CASRREVYEGYTF,TGTGCCTCCCGGAGGGAGGTTTATGAAGGCTACACCTTC,TRBV30,.,TRBJ1-2,.
CASSSDSPSGANVLTF,TGCGCCAGCAGCTCTGACAGCCCCTCTGGGGCCAACGTCCTGACTTTC,TRBV5-1,.,TRBJ2-6,.
CASSLGTSGYQETQYF,TGTGCCAGCAGCTTAGGGACTAGCGGGTACCAAGAGACCCAGTACTTC,TRBV7-2,TRBD2,TRBJ2-5,.
CASSKPPRDRGRNIQYF,TGTGCCAGCAGCAAACCACCCCGGGACAGGGGTAGAAACATTCAGTACTTC,TRBV21-1,.,TRBJ2-4,.
CASSLDRGQVPNQPQHF,TGTGCCAGCAGTTTGGACAGGGGGCAGGTCCCCAATCAGCCCCAGCATTTT,TRBV28,TRBD1,TRBJ1-5,.
CASTNPWEGGNEQYF,TGTGCCAGCACCAACCCCTGGGAAGGGGGCAATGAGCAGTACTTC,TRBV6-5,TRBD1,TRBJ2-7,.
CASSSISGTVEEQYF,TGTGCCAGCAGCTCGATCTCCGGGACTGTTGAGGAGCAGTACTTC,TRBV7-9,.,TRBJ2-7,.